The rows below give T cell receptor beta chains drawn from one sample of a study of T cells expressing NK-cell markers. With the 5' RACE reads reprocessed, TCRdb shows one record per CDR3 protein and no DNA. This repertoire includes roughly 450,000 distinct CDR3 sequences. Sequencing was done on a sample of blood T cells: a sorted CD56 or NKG2C T cell subset, CD4+ or CD8+ T cells, or bulk PBMC T cells (not recorded which). These receptor sequences come from a woman in her 50s in good health. Each CDR3 is given with its conserved first and last residue. The order of the fields is V gene, CDR3 length, J gene, CDR3 protein.

V: TRBV5-1; length: 12; J: TRBJ2-1; CDR3: CASNRVGNEQFF
V: TRBV21-1; length: 16; J: TRBJ2-7; CDR3: CASSKTQKRKGYEQYF
V: TRBV12-3/TRBV12-4; length: 15; J: TRBJ1-5; CDR3: CASSLNRGFNQPQHF
V: TRBV24-1; length: 13; J: TRBJ2-1; CDR3: CATSRGYYNEQFF
V: TRBV7-2; length: 14; J: TRBJ2-3; CDR3: CASSLKRQPDTQYF
V: TRBV9; length: 16; J: TRBJ2-7; CDR3: CASSVEASTPQGEQYF
V: TRBV12-5; length: 17; J: TRBJ2-1; CDR3: CASGPYSTSGRNNEQFF
V: TRBV6-2/TRBV6-3; length: 15; J: TRBJ2-2; CDR3: CASRRSGPYTGELFF
V: TRBV10-3; length: 16; J: TRBJ1-2; CDR3: CAISELGTAHNYGYTF
V: TRBV12-5; length: 16; J: TRBJ2-3; CDR3: CASGLVVGTSTDTQYF
V: TRBV18; length: 14; J: TRBJ2-1; CDR3: CASSLQTSGNEQFF
V: TRBV20-1; length: 16; J: TRBJ1-1; CDR3: CSARDRVTMRGTEAFF
V: TRBV20-1; length: 14; J: TRBJ1-5; CDR3: CSARVVGSNQPQHF
V: TRBV20-1; length: 17; J: TRBJ2-4; CDR3: CSASRRATRIAKNIQYF